The next 25 T cell receptor beta chains were all read from a single sample in a study of cytomegalovirus exposure and HLA in healthy donors. PCR was performed using 60 Vbeta and 13 Jbeta primers. TCRdb's table, derived via immunoSEQ multiplex PCR, lists solely in-frame clones and lacks some. The data show over 100,000 clones, about 70% seen once. The sample taken for sequencing was PBMCs. The origin of the receptors is a woman in her twenties or thirties in good health and CMV-seronegative.

The chain joins TRBV5-8 to TRBJ2-5, with 8 bases lining up with TRBD2. CDR3 size: 15 residues. Germline V gene lookup returns CDR1 SGHTS and CDR2 YDEGEE. V gave up 4 bases and J gave up 5 bases; unmatched junction bases: 10. The CDR3 sequence: CASSLFERELETQYF. CDR3 in DNA: TGTGCCAGCAGCCTATTCGAGCGGGAGTTGGAGACCCAGTACTTC.

V gene TRBV27 combines with J gene TRBJ2-5; 9 bases fit TRBD1. V lost 4 bases to trimming and J lost 8 bases; unmatched junction nucleotides: 11. The CDR3 covers 15 residues. CDR1 and CDR2 (germline): MNHEY, SMNVEV (reference sequence). The CDR3 loop is CASSSITGGWYTQYF. The CDR3 coding sequence is TGTGCCAGCAGTTCTATAACAGGGGGCTGGTATACCCAGTACTTC.

Only a few counts were recorded for this clone. This chain links TRBV6-1 with TRBJ1-6; D may be TRBD1 (6 bases). Germline CDR1 MNHNS, CDR2 SASEGT. With 0 bases removed from V and 0 bases from J, the gap between germline ends came to 15 bases. The CDR3 is 19 residues long. This CDR3 is CASSEAKVRGGSYNSPLHF. For the CDR3, the DNA is TGTGCCAGCAGTGAAGCGAAAGTAAGGGGGGGCTCCTATAATTCACCCCTCCACTTT.

This sequence joins TRBV6-5 and TRBJ2-7; 8 nucleotides agree with TRBD1. The J segment lost 2 bases and the V segment lost 6 bases, leaving 6 bases of the junction unmatched. CDR1 and CDR2 (germline): MNHEY, SVGAGI. The CDR3 extends over 14 amino acids. The chain's CDR3 is CASRRTGTAYEQYF. The DNA of the CDR3 is TGTGCCAGCAGAAGGACAGGGACGGCCTACGAGCAGTACTTC.

The V gene is TRBV6-4, the J gene TRBJ1-2; tentatively, D is TRBD1 (5 bases). V was shortened by 2 bases and J by 7 bases, with 14 bases between the two germline ends. The CDR3 has 14 amino acids. Germline V CDR1 and CDR2: MRHNA, SNTAGT. The CDR3 coding sequence is TGTGCCAGCAGTGACACGGGACTATCCAGTGGCTACACCTTC. Translated: CASSDTGLSSGYTF.

The chain combines TRBV5-1 with TRBJ2-7; TRBD1 might be the D (5 bases). Germline V gives CDR1 SGHRS, CDR2 YFSETQ. Trimming took off 4 bases at V and 3 bases at J, with 8 bases between the two ends. The length of the CDR3 is 12 residues. The CDR3 DNA sequence: TGCGCCAGCAGCCCCCAGGGCTACGAGCAGTACTTC. It codes for CASSPQGYEQYF.

This rearrangement joins TRBV6-6 to TRBJ2-5; 9 bases fit TRBD1. Trimming at V came to 6 bases and at J to 4 bases, leaving 3 bases not matched to a gene. This CDR3 contains 13 residues. CDR1 is MNHNY, CDR2 SVGAGI, per germline (reference sequence). This chain's CDR3 is CASRTGGLETQYF. CDR3 sequence (DNA): TGTGCCAGCAGGACAGGGGGTCTAGAGACCCAGTACTTC.

This clone was picked up a small number of times. This chain connects TRBV27 to TRBJ1-6; 9 bases line up with TRBD1. V trimming: 5 bases; J trimming: 7 bases; junction bases outside the gene matches: 6. This CDR3 region has 15 residues. The V gene's germline CDR1 is MNHEY and CDR2 SMNVEV (reference sequence). CDR3 protein: CASSMTGTGNSPLHF. CDR3 sequence (DNA): TGTGCCAGCAGTATGACAGGGACAGGGAATTCACCCCTCCACTTT.

This chain uses TRBV9 with TRBJ1-2; TRBD1 agrees at 7 bases. CDR3 length: 13 amino acids. CDR1 and CDR2 (germline): SGDLS, YYNGEE. J gave up 8 bases and V 4 bases, and 8 bases lay outside the gene matches. This chain's CDR3 is CASSPGQTLGYTF. The CDR3 DNA reads as TGTGCCAGCAGCCCGGGACAGACCTTGGGCTACACCTTC.

About this clone: The sample carries other DNA sequences with the same CDR3. The chain carries TRBV30 and TRBJ1-6; D unclear. The germline gives CDR1 GTSNPN, CDR2 SVGIG (reference sequence). The CDR3 contains 15 residues. Deletions cut 4 bases from V and 0 bases from J, with 10 bases between. This CDR3 is CAWTDGSSYNSPLHF. As DNA, the CDR3 is TGTGCCTGGACGGATGGGAGCTCCTATAATTCACCCCTCCACTTT. The full variable domain, rest sourced from reference TRBV30 and TRBJ1-6, is SQTIHQWPATLVQPVGSPLSLECTVEGTSNPNLYWYRQAAGRGLQLLFYSVGIGQISSEVPQNLSASRPQDRQFILSSKKLLLSDSGFYLCAWTDGSSYNSPLHFGNGTRLTVT.

The chain recombines TRBV10-1 with TRBJ2-5, with a weak D call TRBD2 (6 bases). Germline V gene data show CDR1 as WNHNN and CDR2 as SYGVQD (reference sequence). This CDR3 is 13 amino acids long. V was clipped by 6 bases and J by 7 bases, with 15 bases between them. The CDR3 DNA is TGCGCCAGCAGCCATTCGGGGGTCGGGACCCAGTACTTC. Protein product: CASSHSGVGTQYF.

The chain couples TRBV11-3 to TRBJ1-5, with D uncertain. This CDR3 spans 13 amino acids. CDR1 and CDR2 from the germline V gene are SGHNT and YENEEA. Trimming shortened V by 4 bases and J by 4 bases, and 8 bases separated the two germline ends. The DNA of the CDR3 is TGTGCCAGCAGCTCTCAGTGGAATCAGCCCCAGCATTTT. This codes for CASSSQWNQPQHF.

In this sample, this clone turned up a few times. The V gene is TRBV7-2, the J gene TRBJ2-1, with TRBD2 as a possible D gene (5 bases). The CDR3 spans 15 residues. V lost 2 bases, J lost 1 base, and 9 bases lay in between. Per germline, CDR1 SGHTA and CDR2 FQGNSA. CDR3 region: CASSLFAGSYNEQFF. The CDR3 DNA sequence: TGTGCCAGCAGCTTATTCGCGGGTTCCTACAATGAGCAGTTCTTC.

This clone was counted only a few times. The rearrangement uses TRBV12-5 and TRBJ2-1; TRBD2 is a possible D gene (6 bases). Germline V gene data show CDR1 as LGHNT and CDR2 as FRNRAP. This CDR3 comprises 16 residues. V was trimmed by 0 bases and J by 8 bases, leaving 17 bases between them. The CDR3 spells CASGLVQSGPGHEQFF. CDR3 DNA sequence: TGTGCTAGTGGTTTGGTACAAAGCGGGCCAGGACATGAGCAGTTCTTC.

Only one count was recorded for this clone. The CDR3 coding sequence is TGTGCCAGCAGCCAAGGGAGCTCCTATAATTCACCCCTCCACTTT. Its translation is CASSQGSSYNSPLHF. The chain combines TRBV14 with TRBJ1-6; D gene uncertain. Germline CDR1 reads SGHDN; CDR2 reads FVKESK. This CDR3 contains 15 residues. Trimming removed 1 base from V and 0 bases from J, with 4 bases in between.

This clone was detected only once. The chain combines TRBV11-2 with TRBJ1-2, with a possible D match to TRBD1 (5 bases). Trimming left V 5 bases short and J 5 bases short, with 9 bases between. The CDR3 covers 12 residues. The germline V gene encodes CDR1 SGHAT and CDR2 FQNNGV. CDR3 nucleotide sequence: TGTGCCAGCAGCCTGACAGTGTATGGCTACACCTTC. Residues: CASSLTVYGYTF. The variable domain in full, completed from reference TRBV11-2 and TRBJ1-2, reads EAGVAQSPRYKIIEKRQSVAFWCNPISGHATLYWYQQILGQGPKLLIQFQNNGVVDDSQLPKDRFSAERLKGVDSTLKIQPAKLEDSAVYLCASSLTVYGYTFGSGTRLTVV.

In this sample, this clone turned up once. This rearrangement joins TRBV5-1 to TRBJ2-3; 9 nucleotides agree with TRBD2. V shed 4 bases and J 1 base; nucleotides not matched to a gene: 13. CDR3 length: 18 amino acids. Germline V lookup: CDR1 SGHRS, CDR2 YFSETQ. DNA for the CDR3: TGCGCCAGCAGCCCAGGGTACGGTAGCGGGAGAGGCACAGATACGCAGTATTTT. Translating gives CASSPGYGSGRGTDTQYF.

The genes are TRBV7-9 and TRBJ2-1, with 8 bases fitting TRBD2. V dropped 4 bases and J dropped 4; count of bases not matched to a gene: 9. CDR1 is SEHNR, CDR2 FQNEAQ, per germline (reference sequence). The CDR3 has 16 residues. This chain's CDR3 is CASSSIVAGHYNEQFF. Written as DNA, the CDR3 is TGTGCCAGCAGCTCGATCGTAGCGGGACATTACAATGAGCAGTTCTTC. The full variable domain, completed using reference TRBV7-9 and TRBJ2-1, is DTGVSQNPRHKITKRGQNVTFRCDPISEHNRLYWYRQTLGQGPEFLTYFQNEAQLEKSRLLSDRFSAERPKGSFSTLEIQRTEQGDSAMYLCASSSIVAGHYNEQFFGPGTRLTVL.

The CDR3, as DNA: TGTGCCAGCAGTGGGGGCTGGATCAAGTCGGTGAGGCTTGTAACTAATGAAAAACTGTTTTTT. Its translation is CASSGGWIKSVRLVTNEKLFF. The chain is built from TRBV7-8 and TRBJ1-4; TRBD1 might be the D (6 bases). From germline, CDR1 is SGHVS and CDR2 FQNEAQ. The ends were cut back, 6 bases at V and 1 base at J, with 30 bases in the middle. The CDR3 has 21 residues. The complete variable domain, with remaining parts taken from reference TRBV7-8 and TRBJ1-4, reads GAGVSQSPRYKVAKRGQDVALRCDPISGHVSLFWYQQALGQGPEFLTYFQNEAQLDKSGLPSDRFFAERPEGSVSTLKIQRTQQEDSAVYLCASSGGWIKSVRLVTNEKLFFGSGTQLSVL.

This chain's CDR3 is CATSSRRGGTDTQYF. The CDR3 region has the DNA TGTGCCACCAGCAGTCGGAGGGGGGGAACAGATACGCAGTATTTT. The chain employs TRBV15 and TRBJ2-3; a weak D match, TRBD2 (7 bases). Trimming removed 3 bases at V and 3 bases at J, with 13 bases between. This CDR3 has 15 residues. CDR1 and CDR2 (germline): LNHNV, YYDKDF (reference sequence).

For the CDR3, the DNA is TGTGCCAGCCAAAGGCGGGGAGGCCTAAACAATCAGCCCCAGCATTTT. Its protein is CASQRRGGLNNQPQHF. V usage is TRBV2 and J usage is TRBJ1-5, with no clear D. Germline V gene sequence: CDR1 SNHLY, CDR2 FYNNEI. The length of the CDR3 is 16 residues. V was shortened by 8 bases and J by 3 bases, with 20 bases between the two germline ends.

This clone was recorded only once. The rearrangement links TRBV27 to TRBJ1-5; D gene ambiguous. Germline CDR1 and CDR2: MNHEY and SMNVEV (reference sequence). There are 13 residues in the CDR3. The V and J ends lost 4 bases and 5 bases respectively, with 9 bases between them. CDR3 residues: CASSWAGDQPQHF. In DNA form, the CDR3 reads TGTGCCAGCAGTTGGGCAGGTGATCAGCCCCAGCATTTT.

J is TRBJ1-1 and V is TRBV5-1, with 9 positions matching TRBD1. There are 16 residues in the CDR3. Germline CDR1 and CDR2: SGHRS and YFSETQ. J lost 5 bases, V lost 2 bases, and 10 bases had no gene match. CDR3 sequence: CASSLRTGGLVTEAFF. The CDR3 region has the DNA TGCGCCAGCAGCTTACGAACAGGGGGCTTGGTAACTGAAGCTTTCTTT.

The table lists this clone with a few counts. The chain recombines TRBV7-8 with TRBJ1-5; 8 nucleotides agree with TRBD1. The CDR3 is 15 amino acids. Germline V lookup: CDR1 SGHVS, CDR2 FQNEAQ. V gave up 5 bases and J gave up 3 bases; unmatched junction bases: 6. The CDR3 coding sequence is TGTGCCAGCAGCCCAGGACAGGGTCTCAATCAGCCCCAGCATTTT. Translation: CASSPGQGLNQPQHF.

V is TRBV2 and J is TRBJ1-3, with D tentatively TRBD1 (6 bases). Per germline, CDR1 SNHLY and CDR2 FYNNEI. V lost 4 bases and J lost 1, with 20 bases in between. CDR3 length: 18 amino acids. The CDR3 sequence is CASSVHGWDTRSGNTIYF. As DNA, the CDR3 is TGTGCCAGCAGTGTTCATGGGTGGGACACGCGATCTGGAAACACCATATATTTT.